The 3 T cell receptor beta chains presented below share a single source sample, sequenced in a study of cytomegalovirus exposure and HLA in healthy donors. The primer mix had 60 Vbeta and 13 Jbeta primers. Assay: immunoSEQ multiplex PCR; the TCRdb copy retains only in-frame clones and omits some. The sample contains 180,000 or so clones, 65% to 85% of which appear only once. Input material: PBMCs. Receptors originate from a female donor in good health and CMV-seronegative.

The V gene is TRBV15, the J gene TRBJ2-1; 9 bases are a match to TRBD2. Germline CDR1 is LNHNV and CDR2 is YYDKDF (reference sequence). This CDR3 has 17 amino acids. The ends lost 1 base at V and 5 bases at J; junction bases unmatched: 9. The CDR3: CATSRGALAGVDNEQFF. In DNA, the CDR3 is TGTGCCACCAGCAGAGGGGCATTAGCGGGAGTAGACAATGAGCAGTTCTTC.

The V and J genes are TRBV6-6 and TRBJ1-5; D not resolved. The CDR3 is made up of 16 amino acids. Germline CDR1 is MNHNY and CDR2 is SVGAGI (reference sequence). V was pared by 1 base and J by 2 bases, with 12 bases between. The CDR3 loop is CASSYFGRRGNQPQHF. CDR3 coding DNA: TGTGCCAGCAGTTACTTTGGGAGAAGGGGCAATCAGCCCCAGCATTTT.

The rearrangement links TRBV19 to TRBJ1-3, with D unresolved. Germline loops: CDR1 LNHDA, CDR2 SQIVND (reference sequence). The CDR3 is 17 residues long. The V and J ends lost 0 bases and 0 bases respectively, with 12 bases between them. In DNA, the CDR3 is TGTGCCAGTAGTATAGATCGCGGAACCAGCTCTGGAAACACCATATATTTT. This translates into CASSIDRGTSSGNTIYF.